Each of the 29 T cell receptor beta chains below was sequenced from the same sample in a study of blood T cells in healthy people across ages. Primers used in a second PCR of roughly 6 to 11 cycles were a sample-barcoded 5' primer and a J-beta primer mix. TCRdb re-analysed the 5' RACE reads in MiXCR, keeping a single row per CDR3 protein. Counted here are nearly 800,000 distinct CDR3 sequences, approximately 25% occurring once; the ten biggest clones make up more than 3%. The same specimen was also included in a second study, on T cells of mothers and their children.

Material for sequencing was blood. The receptors shown here come from a boy younger than 18 in good health.

This clonotype showed up just a few times. V gene TRBV7-9 combines with J gene TRBJ2-5; D is tentatively TRBD1 or TRBD2 (5 bases each). V shed 4 bases and J shed 1 base, with 22 bases lying between them. CDR1 and CDR2 from the germline V gene are SEHNR and FQNEAQ (reference sequence). The CDR3 consists of 18 residues. The CDR3 is CASSYEIGTPRSQETQYF. The CDR3 DNA sequence: TGTGCCAGCAGCTATGAAATTGGGACGCCAAGGAGCCAAGAGACCCAGTACTTC.

In this sample, this clonotype turned up a few times. This sequence joins TRBV20-1 and TRBJ2-7; weak D call: TRBD1 (6 bases). The CDR3 consists of 12 residues. Trimming stripped 2 bases from V and 5 bases from J, with 10 bases between. Germline CDR1 and CDR2: DFQATT and SNEGSKA (reference sequence). CDR3 bases: TGCAGTGCTAGAAGCAGGGGCGACGAGCAGTACTTC. This encodes CSARSRGDEQYF.

This clonotype was seen a handful of times. V and J are TRBV29-1 and TRBJ2-7, with D possibly matching TRBD1 (6 bases). Trimming pared 3 bases from V and 6 bases from J, leaving 15 bases between. Germline V gene data show CDR1 as SQVTM and CDR2 as ANQGSEA. The CDR3 runs 13 residues. CDR3 in amino acids: CSVEGWGRGEQYF. The CDR3 coding sequence is TGCAGCGTTGAGGGTTGGGGGCGAGGCGAGCAGTACTTC.

This clonotype has just a few counts. This is likely a read error, given that the CDR3 carries no conserved phenylalanine or tryptophan at its end. V is TRBV4-1 and J is TRBJ2-1; 11 positions agree with TRBD2. This CDR3 spans 17 amino acids. V lost 2 bases to trimming and J lost 5 bases; unmatched junction nucleotides: 8. The V gene's germline CDR1 is MGHRA and CDR2 YSYEKL. The CDR3 reads CASSQKPGLAVNNEQFL. DNA for the CDR3: TGCGCCAGCAGCCAAAAGCCGGGACTAGCGGTTAACAATGAGCAGTTCCTC.

This clonotype was counted only a few times. The genes are TRBV28 and TRBJ1-2; tentative D call: TRBD1 (6 bases). Between the trimmed V and J ends, which lost 4 bases and 2 bases, there was a span of 11 bases. CDR1 is MDHEN, CDR2 SYDVKM, per germline. The CDR3 extends over 14 amino acids. In nucleotides, the CDR3 is TGTGCCAGCAGTTCCCAGGGGCCAAACTATGGCTACACCTTC. It translates to CASSSQGPNYGYTF.

The chain recombines TRBV5-5 with TRBJ1-1; TRBD1 might be the D (6 bases). CDR3 length: 15 residues. V lost 4 bases and J 6 bases, leaving 19 bases between the germline ends. Germline V gives CDR1 SGHKS, CDR2 YYEKEE (reference sequence). The CDR3 spells CASSIWDTGGPEAFF. The CDR3 coding sequence is TGTGCCAGCAGCATATGGGACACGGGAGGCCCTGAAGCTTTCTTT.

The table lists this clonotype with a few counts. The chain recombines TRBV4-1 with TRBJ1-2, with D unclear. Germline V CDR1 and CDR2: MGHRA, YSYEKL. V was cut by 1 base and J by 4 bases, with 10 bases left in between. This CDR3 is 14 amino acids long. The DNA of the CDR3 is TGCGCCAGCAGCCAAGTACAACCTTTCTATGGCTACACCTTC. This codes for CASSQVQPFYGYTF.

This clonotype showed up many times. The rearrangement uses TRBV29-1 and TRBJ2-5; D tentatively reads TRBD1 or TRBD2 (5 bases each). The CDR3 loop spans 12 amino acids. Germline V gives CDR1 SQVTM, CDR2 ANQGSEA. The V gene lost 3 bases and the J gene lost 5 bases, with 10 bases spanning the gap. The CDR3 nucleotides read TGCAGCGTTGATGAGGGGTTGGAGACCCAGTACTTC. Translated, it gives CSVDEGLETQYF.

This clonotype was counted only a few times. The V and J genes are TRBV6-1 and TRBJ1-4; D gene uncertain. Trimming pared 7 bases from V and 4 bases from J, leaving 10 bases between. Germline V gene lookup returns CDR1 MNHNS and CDR2 SASEGT. The CDR3 is made up of 13 amino acids. The CDR3 sequence: CASKEAVNEKLFF. Written as DNA, the CDR3 is TGTGCCAGCAAGGAGGCAGTTAATGAAAAACTGTTTTTT.

V gene TRBV27 combines with J gene TRBJ2-5; 9 bases agree with TRBD2. The trim removed 11 bases at V and 1 base at J, leaving 23 bases unmatched. Germline V gene sequence: CDR1 MNHEY, CDR2 SMNVEV (reference sequence). This CDR3 region has 19 residues. CDR3: CAGPLRSLGREGPQETQYF. The CDR3 nucleotides are TGTGCCGGCCCGCTTAGGTCCCTCGGGCGGGAGGGCCCCCAAGAGACCCAGTACTTC.

The chain has TRBV4-1 and TRBJ2-1; D gene uncertain. Germline assignment: CDR1 MGHRA and CDR2 YSYEKL. The CDR3 is 14 residues long. V was trimmed by 0 bases and J by 9 bases, leaving 12 bases between them. CDR3 DNA: TGCGCCAGCAGCCAAGATTCGCGGCTGGGTGAGCAGTTCTTC. It yields the protein CASSQDSRLGEQFF.

This clonotype was detected only a few times. The rearrangement joins TRBV29-1 to TRBJ2-3, with TRBD2 as a possible D gene (5 bases). Trimming took 4 bases from V and 0 from J, leaving 20 bases between them. Germline CDR1 reads SQVTM; CDR2 reads ANQGSEA. This CDR3 contains 17 residues. CDR3 protein: CSVAGPGVGVSTDTQYF. The CDR3 nucleotides are TGCAGCGTTGCAGGCCCCGGGGTGGGAGTAAGCACAGATACGCAGTATTTT.

The chain recombines TRBV7-8 with TRBJ1-3; perhaps TRBD1 as D (5 bases). Between the trimmed V and J ends, which lost 1 base and 0 bases, there was a span of 10 bases. The CDR3 covers 16 residues. Per germline, CDR1 SGHVS and CDR2 FQNEAQ. CDR3 sequence: CASSLGTRDSGNTIYF. The CDR3 DNA reads as TGTGCCAGCAGCTTAGGTACCAGGGACTCTGGAAACACCATATATTTT.

This clonotype has just a few counts. This chain uses TRBV20-1 with TRBJ1-6; 8 nucleotides match TRBD1. With 3 bases clipped from V and 9 bases from J, the junction kept 10 bases outside the gene matches. The length of the CDR3 is 15 residues. Germline V CDR1 and CDR2: DFQATT, SNEGSKA (reference sequence). The CDR3 DNA sequence: TGCAGTGCTAGCCCTAGTACAGGGGGATCTTCACCCCTCCACTTT. Translation: CSASPSTGGSSPLHF.

A few counts support this clonotype. This rearrangement joins TRBV19 to TRBJ1-4; TRBD1 agrees at 8 bases. CDR3 length: 14 residues. CDR1 is LNHDA and CDR2 is SQIVND in the germline V gene (reference sequence). Unmatched junction bases numbered 4, after V lost 4 bases and J lost 6 bases. The CDR3 spells CASSTRTGYEKLFF. Written as DNA, the CDR3 is TGTGCCAGTAGTACACGGACAGGGTATGAAAAACTGTTTTTT.

This clonotype is a singleton in its sample. The chain uses TRBV28 and TRBJ2-3; 8 positions agree with TRBD2. The V gene end was trimmed by 8 bases and the J gene end by 4 bases; junction bases not matched to a gene: 11. The CDR3 has 15 amino acids. Germline V CDR1 and CDR2: MDHEN, SYDVKM. The DNA of the CDR3 is TGTGCCAGCTCCAGCGGAGCGGGGGTGGCAGATACGCAGTATTTT. Amino acids: CASSSGAGVADTQYF.

The rearrangement links TRBV20-1 to TRBJ1-5; a weak D match, TRBD1 (5 bases). The CDR3 is 16 amino acids. The germline V gene encodes CDR1 DFQATT and CDR2 SNEGSKA (reference sequence). Between the trimmed V and J ends, which lost 5 bases and 0 bases, there was a span of 17 bases. CDR3 loop: CSARTPGLYSNQPQHF. The CDR3 DNA reads as TGCAGTGCTCGCACACCGGGACTGTATAGCAATCAGCCCCAGCATTTT.

Only a few counts were recorded for this clonotype. V usage is TRBV24-1 and J usage is TRBJ2-3; a weak D match, TRBD2 (5 bases). The CDR3 length is 12 residues. CDR1 is KGHDR and CDR2 is SFDVKD in the germline V gene. The V end was cut by 4 bases, the J end by 5 bases, with 6 bases between. Here the CDR3 DNA reads TGTGCCACCAGTGACCGGGGAGATACGCAGTATTTT. As protein: CATSDRGDTQYF.

This clonotype showed up just a few times. This sequence joins TRBV7-2 and TRBJ1-1; D is perhaps TRBD1 (5 bases). Trimming pared 4 bases from V and 11 bases from J, leaving 17 bases between. Germline V gives CDR1 SGHTA, CDR2 FQGNSA. The CDR3 length is 13 residues. For the CDR3, the DNA is TGTGCCAGCAGCTCCCCGTTGGGGGTTGGGGCTTTCTTT. Amino acid sequence: CASSSPLGVGAFF.

The rearrangement uses TRBV5-1 and TRBJ2-3, with 11 positions matching TRBD2. V shed 4 bases and J 5 bases; nucleotides not matched to a gene: 3. CDR3 length: 14 amino acids. Per germline, CDR1 SGHRS and CDR2 YFSETQ. CDR3 region: CASSGTSGGDTQYF. The CDR3 DNA is TGCGCCAGCAGCGGGACTAGCGGAGGAGATACGCAGTATTTT.

In its sample, this clonotype was seen a few times. The genes are TRBV29-1 and TRBJ1-1; D unresolved. Trimming cost V 3 bases and J 5 bases, with 16 bases left between them. In germline, CDR1 is SQVTM, CDR2 ANQGSEA. CDR3 length equals 14 residues. CDR3 coding DNA: TGCAGCGTTGAGCTCCAGGCCGAGGAGACTGAAGCTTTCTTT. It encodes CSVELQAEETEAFF.

This clonotype was seen more than once but under ten times. The chain uses TRBV7-2 and TRBJ1-1; D remains ambiguous. Germline V gene data show CDR1 as SGHTA and CDR2 as FQGNSA. This CDR3 has 13 residues. V lost 3 bases to trimming and J lost 8 bases, with 13 bases between them. This CDR3 is CASSLYQGREAFF. Written as DNA, the CDR3 is TGTGCCAGCAGCTTGTACCAAGGACGGGAAGCTTTCTTT.

The chain links TRBV7-2 to TRBJ2-5, with a tentative D call TRBD1 (5 bases). Per germline, CDR1 SGHTA and CDR2 FQGNSA. Trimming left V 6 bases short and J 1 base short, with 12 bases between. The CDR3 runs to 14 residues. DNA for the CDR3: TGTGCCAGCAGTCGTACCGACAGCCAAGAGACCCAGTACTTC. This gives the protein CASSRTDSQETQYF.

This clonotype has only a few counts. The gene calls are TRBV28 and TRBJ1-6; 8 nucleotides align to TRBD1. Losses at the gene ends were 8 bases for V and 0 bases for J; bases not matched to a gene: 6. This CDR3 is 16 amino acids long. Germline CDR1 MDHEN, CDR2 SYDVKM. The DNA for the CDR3 is TGTGCCAGCGCAACAGGGGGTTTCTCCTATAATTCACCCCTCCACTTT. Its protein product is CASATGGFSYNSPLHF. The variable domain in full, completed from reference TRBV28 and TRBJ1-6, reads DVKVTQSSRYLVKRTGEKVFLECVQDMDHENMFWYRQDPGLGLRLIYFSYDVKMKEKGDIPEGYSVSREKKERFSLILESASTNQTSMYLCASATGGFSYNSPLHFGNGTRLTVT.

This clonotype was counted once. The chain employs TRBV20-1 and TRBJ2-3; D possibly uses TRBD1 or TRBD2 (6 bases each). V shed 3 bases and J shed 4 bases, with 14 bases lying between them. Germline-derived CDR1 and CDR2 are DFQATT and SNEGSKA (reference sequence). The CDR3 has 14 amino acids. The CDR3 spells CSASLGGGADTQYF. The CDR3 nucleotides are TGCAGTGCTAGTTTGGGGGGCGGGGCAGATACGCAGTATTTT.

The V and J genes are TRBV10-3 and TRBJ2-5; a possible D gene is TRBD2 (6 bases). The J call is uncertain, as TRBJ2-7 better fits the DNA end. This CDR3 is built from 13 residues. Germline V CDR1 and CDR2: ENHRY, SYGVKD. CDR3 residues: CAISDAGWDEQYF. Here the CDR3 DNA reads TGTGCCATCAGTGACGCGGGATGGGACGAGCAGTACTTC.

This chain joins TRBV4-3 and TRBJ2-7; 7 positions match TRBD1. Trimming cost V 1 base and J 0 bases; bases outside gene matches: 18. Germline V gene sequence: CDR1 LGHNA, CDR2 YSLEER. This CDR3 is 20 amino acids long. CDR3 bases: TGCGCCAGCAGCCAAGTCTTAGTGGACAGGACCAGTATGGTCTCCTACGAGCAGTACTTC. Protein product: CASSQVLVDRTSMVSYEQYF.

This clonotype was found a few times. The chain employs TRBV5-1 and TRBJ2-5; D is possibly TRBD1 or TRBD2 (5 bases each). CDR1 is SGHRS and CDR2 is YFSETQ in the germline V gene. Trimming left V 2 bases short and J 2 bases short, with 25 bases between. This CDR3 is 19 amino acids long. This CDR3 reads CASSFPRGWATGNQETQYF. The CDR3, as DNA: TGCGCCAGCAGCTTCCCCAGAGGGTGGGCAACAGGCAATCAAGAGACCCAGTACTTC.

The chain is built from TRBV29-1 and TRBJ2-3; a possible D gene is TRBD2 (5 bases). The V gene lost 4 bases and the J gene lost 5 bases, with 13 bases spanning the gap. The CDR3 length is 13 residues. Germline-derived CDR1 and CDR2 are SQVTM and ANQGSEA. The CDR3 nucleotides are TGCAGCGTTGGTTTCGGACGGGGAGATACGCAGTATTTT. Its translation is CSVGFGRGDTQYF.